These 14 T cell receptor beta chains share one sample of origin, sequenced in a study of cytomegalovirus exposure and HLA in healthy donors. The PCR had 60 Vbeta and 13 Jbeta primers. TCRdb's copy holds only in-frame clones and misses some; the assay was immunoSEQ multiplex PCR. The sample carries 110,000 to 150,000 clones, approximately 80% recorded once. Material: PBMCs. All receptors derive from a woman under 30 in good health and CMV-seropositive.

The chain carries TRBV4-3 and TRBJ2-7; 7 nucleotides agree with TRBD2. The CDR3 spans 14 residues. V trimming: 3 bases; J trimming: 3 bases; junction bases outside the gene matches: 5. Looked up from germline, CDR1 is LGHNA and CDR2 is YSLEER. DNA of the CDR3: TGCGCCAGCAGCCAGTACAGCGGGGTCTACGAGCAGTACTTC. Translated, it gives CASSQYSGVYEQYF.

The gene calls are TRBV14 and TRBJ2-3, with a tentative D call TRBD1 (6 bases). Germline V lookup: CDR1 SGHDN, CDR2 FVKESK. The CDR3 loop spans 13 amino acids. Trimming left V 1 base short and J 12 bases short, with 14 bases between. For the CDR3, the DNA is TGTGCCAGCAGCCAAGTCTGGTCAGGGGTACAGTATTTT. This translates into CASSQVWSGVQYF.

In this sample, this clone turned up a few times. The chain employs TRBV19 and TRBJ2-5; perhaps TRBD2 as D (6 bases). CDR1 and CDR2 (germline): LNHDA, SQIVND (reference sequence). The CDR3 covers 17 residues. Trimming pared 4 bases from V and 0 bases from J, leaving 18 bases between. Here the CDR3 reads CASSTFLGSGYQETQYF. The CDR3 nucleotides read TGTGCCAGTAGTACGTTTTTGGGAAGCGGGTACCAAGAGACCCAGTACTTC.

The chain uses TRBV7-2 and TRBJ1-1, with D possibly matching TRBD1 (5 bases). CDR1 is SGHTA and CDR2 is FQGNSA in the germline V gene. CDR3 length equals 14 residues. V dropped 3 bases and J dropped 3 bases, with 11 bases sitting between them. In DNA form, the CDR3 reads TGTGCCAGCAGCTTCAGGGAAAGGTACACTGAAGCTTTCTTT. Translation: CASSFRERYTEAFF.

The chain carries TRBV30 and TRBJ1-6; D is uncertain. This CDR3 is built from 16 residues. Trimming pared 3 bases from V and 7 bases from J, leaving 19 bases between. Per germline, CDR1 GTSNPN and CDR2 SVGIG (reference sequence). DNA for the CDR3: TGTGCCTGGAGGCCCCCGGGAAGAGGAAGGAATTCACCCCTCCACTTT. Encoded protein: CAWRPPGRGRNSPLHF.

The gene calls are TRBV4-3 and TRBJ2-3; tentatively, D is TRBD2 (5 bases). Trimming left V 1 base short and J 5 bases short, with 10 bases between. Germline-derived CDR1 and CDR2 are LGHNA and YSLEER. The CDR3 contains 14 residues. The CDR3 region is CASSQGGRKDTQYF. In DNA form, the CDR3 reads TGCGCCAGCAGCCAAGGCGGGCGGAAAGATACGCAGTATTTT.

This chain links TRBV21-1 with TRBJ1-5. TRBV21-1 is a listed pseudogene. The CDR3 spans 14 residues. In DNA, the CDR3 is TGTGCCAGCAGCAGTACGAAAGCGCATCAGCCCCAGCATTTT. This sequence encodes CASSSTKAHQPQHF.

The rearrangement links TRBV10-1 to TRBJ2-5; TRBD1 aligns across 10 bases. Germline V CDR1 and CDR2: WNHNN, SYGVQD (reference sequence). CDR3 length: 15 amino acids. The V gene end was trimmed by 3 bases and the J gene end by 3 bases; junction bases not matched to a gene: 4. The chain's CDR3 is CASSDPGQGKETQYF. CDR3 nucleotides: TGCGCCAGCAGTGATCCGGGACAGGGGAAAGAGACCCAGTACTTC.

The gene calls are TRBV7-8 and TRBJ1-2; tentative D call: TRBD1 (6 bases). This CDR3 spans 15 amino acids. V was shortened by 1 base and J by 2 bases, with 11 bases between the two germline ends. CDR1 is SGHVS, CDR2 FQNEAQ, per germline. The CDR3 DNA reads TGTGCCAGCAGCTTAGTGCGGGGGGCGAACTATGGCTACACCTTC. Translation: CASSLVRGANYGYTF.

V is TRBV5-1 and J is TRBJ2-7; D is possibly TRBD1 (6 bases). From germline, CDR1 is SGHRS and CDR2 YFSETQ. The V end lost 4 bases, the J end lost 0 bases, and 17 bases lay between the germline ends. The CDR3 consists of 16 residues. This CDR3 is CASSPSDSPYSYEQYF. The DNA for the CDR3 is TGCGCCAGCAGCCCTTCGGACAGCCCATACTCCTACGAGCAGTACTTC.

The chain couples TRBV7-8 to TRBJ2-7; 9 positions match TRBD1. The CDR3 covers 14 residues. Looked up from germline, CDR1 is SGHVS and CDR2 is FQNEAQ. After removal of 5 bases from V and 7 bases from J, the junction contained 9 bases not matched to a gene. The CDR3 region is CASSPRTGAGEQYF. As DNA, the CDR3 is TGTGCCAGCAGCCCACGGACAGGGGCAGGTGAGCAGTACTTC. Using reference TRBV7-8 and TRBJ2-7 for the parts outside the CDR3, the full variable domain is GAGVSQSPRYKVAKRGQDVALRCDPISGHVSLFWYQQALGQGPEFLTYFQNEAQLDKSGLPSDRFFAERPEGSVSTLKIQRTQQEDSAVYLCASSPRTGAGEQYFGPGTRLTVT.

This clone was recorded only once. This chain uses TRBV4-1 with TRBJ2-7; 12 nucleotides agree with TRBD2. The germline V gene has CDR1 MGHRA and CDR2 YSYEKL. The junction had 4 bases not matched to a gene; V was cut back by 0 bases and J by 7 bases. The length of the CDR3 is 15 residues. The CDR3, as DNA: TGCGCCAGCAGCCAAGAGGTACTAGCGGGAGGAGAGCAGTACTTC. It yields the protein CASSQEVLAGGEQYF.

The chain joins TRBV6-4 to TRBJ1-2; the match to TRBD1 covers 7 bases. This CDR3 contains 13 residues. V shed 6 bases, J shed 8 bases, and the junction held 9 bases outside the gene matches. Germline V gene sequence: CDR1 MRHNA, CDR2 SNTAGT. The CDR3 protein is CASSARQGTGYTF. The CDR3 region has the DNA TGTGCCAGCAGCGCTAGACAGGGTACGGGCTACACCTTC.

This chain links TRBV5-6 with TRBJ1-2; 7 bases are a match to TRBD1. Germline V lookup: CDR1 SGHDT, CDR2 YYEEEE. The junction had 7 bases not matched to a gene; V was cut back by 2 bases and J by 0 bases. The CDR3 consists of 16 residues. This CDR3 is CASSFPGTVPNYGYTF. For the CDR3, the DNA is TGTGCCAGCAGCTTTCCCGGGACAGTTCCTAACTATGGCTACACCTTC.